Described below is a single T cell receptor (beta chain) sequence and its context. Its antigen remains unidentified. The junction differs from germline at one of its ends, possibly a read error. Library construction relied on the immunoSEQ multiplex PCR assay. For the multiplex PCR, a mixture combining 60 forward primers for TCR Vbeta segments and 13 reverse primers for TCR Jbeta segments was used. A multiplex PCR assay on genomic DNA amplified the CDR3 region of rearranged TCR beta genes. Amplified TCR beta libraries were sequenced as 87-base-pair reads on the Illumina HiSeq System. Regarding the original processing steps: Across the 600 to 700 repertoires, a later analysis counted 75 million to 90 million unique TCR beta chains, around 11 million of which were shared by at least two donors. To remove PCR and sequencing errors, raw reads were error-corrected and collapsed into unique sequences using a nearest-neighbor algorithm that merged closely related sequences. To assign V, D and J gene segments, CDR3 sequences were aligned to IMGT reference sequences. Each retained sequence needed at least a six-nucleotide match to both a V gene segment and a J gene segment. A rearrangement was called productive if the CDR3 had no stop codons and remained in frame with V and J, and every other rearrangement was called non-productive. CDR3 was defined according to IMGT convention as the region running from the second conserved V-encoded cysteine to the conserved J-encoded phenylalanine. The earlier analysis of about 530 of the donors excluded any sequence lacking an unambiguous match to a single V gene segment. An earlier analysis of several hundred of the donors classified V segments as functional when productive rearrangements were above 56.7% and as segregating when the standard deviation between donors was above 5%. A statistical classification framework was developed to diagnose cytomegalovirus status using the catalog of TCR beta chain sequences. In a later analysis, V and J genes were assigned by comparing TCR nucleotide sequences against IMGT/GENE-DB human TR gene sequences. A later analysis assigned CDR3 sequences and most-parsimonious VDJ recombination scenarios with the TCRdist pipeline. A later analysis defined each TCR beta chain by its CDR3 amino acid sequence plus V-gene family, and excluded reads lacking a unique V-gene family. As a way to deal with suspected cross-contamination and a sequencing artifact, a later analysis dropped hundreds of nucleotide sequences that were highly shared and had low generation probability. In a later analysis, a clonal expansion index was calculated for each public chain from normalized within-repertoire ranks of inferred template counts. A later analysis computed generation probabilities with a VDJ recombination model fitted to out-of-frame rearrangements, and checked the results against IGoR. In a later analysis, TCR-TCR, TCR-HLA and TCR-CMV co-occurrence was scored with hypergeometric tests, and a repertoire-size bias correction was applied to TCR pairs. A later analysis estimated false discovery rates by permuting HLA or CMV assignments 20 times. In a later analysis, co-occurring TCRs were grouped with DBSCAN, and TCRdist sequence similarity was added when clustering was performed within HLA-allele-positive subsets. Repertoires with fewer than 30,000 or more than 120,000 public chains, plus five repertoires with anomalous nucleotide sharing, were excluded from co-occurrence clustering. TCRdb holds this immuneACCESS table with in-frame rearrangements only. Some clones are missing; in checked studies, unresolved V genes explain under half, and the rest has no known cause. V, J and clone size are taken as reported in that table, and D and trimming were inferred from the DNA itself. For this sample there are 160,000 or so clones; roughly 79% appear just once. Roughly 1% of the sample is taken by the ten largest.

The cohort comprised fewer than 750 healthy bone marrow donors. At the time of sampling, every cohort member was nominally healthy, though immune exposures that went unrecorded were likely present. The donor tested CMV seronegative, placing the donor among the 350 to 400 seronegative members of the cohort. A peripheral blood sample was collected from each donor, and TCR beta sequencing was performed on peripheral blood mononuclear cells. Genomic DNA extraction from the blood cell samples was performed with the Qiagen DNeasy Blood Extraction Kit. The data derive from a study of cytomegalovirus exposure and HLA in healthy donors (dated by TCRdb to 2016 to 2017). Concerning the study at large: In an earlier analysis of under 750 of the donors, around 300 Gb of sequence data and 90 million to 120 million unique TCR beta sequences from 180 million or so T cells were reported. Approximately 300 gigabases of sequencing data and around 80 million unique TCR sequences made up an early release that covered 500 to 650 HLA-typed donors. Along with the approximately 650-subject first cohort, a separate validation cohort of over a hundred different subjects was used. Typing coverage differed by locus: A, B, C, DRB1 and DQB1 were typed in about 629-630 donors, DQA1 in 522, DPA1 in 600 to 610, and DPB1 in 400 to 480. Because of strong linkage in the cohort, 5 or 6 DR-DQ haplotypes were treated as single units for association and clustering. Every discovery cohort repertoire had been produced on one sequencing platform. Genome-wide SNP genotypes for about 65% of the roughly 670 donors were used in a later genetic analysis, which treated that subset as a discovery cohort. An earlier analysis of approximately 640 of the donors applied high-throughput TCR beta sequencing to assess whether each TCR beta V gene segment acted as functional or pseudogenic. The aim of the study was to test whether cataloging public T cell receptors could identify signatures of past pathogen exposure. Rather than drawing on any new phenotypic data, the later analysis identified candidate immune exposures from TCR beta sequences and the way those sequences occurred across donors. A later analysis re-examined previously published TCR beta repertoires from more than 600 donors and added high-resolution HLA genotyping to investigate patterns of TCR occurrence. Donor age, sex, ethnicity and CMV serostatus were compiled together with the repertoire data. The T cell repertoires of 666 subjects were profiled by immunosequencing and related to cytomegalovirus serostatus. HLA typing covered class I and class II loci at four-digit resolution. Across about 370 genotyped donors of the cohort, an average of approximately 240,000 unique TCR beta nucleotide sequences per donor were sequenced, and roughly a sixth of those sequences were non-productive. To predict cytomegalovirus infection status, the study brought together high-throughput TCR immunosequencing, statistical association of individual TCRs with disease status, and machine learning. Of the 300 to 450 genotyped donors, approximately 82% fell in the genetic ancestry cluster associated with self-reported Caucasian donors. Overall study outcomes, separate from this receptor: Compared with the roughly 700-donor mean, donors in an Asian-associated ancestry cluster had fewer N-insertions in productive TCRs, according to a later genetic analysis. In both the original and validation cohorts, the classifier was reported to diagnose cytomegalovirus status with high specificity and sensitivity. Some IMGT-functional V segments, including TRBV6-2 and TRBV6-3, could not be distinguished by the 87-base-pair reads and were therefore excluded. A total of around 150 TCR beta chains were listed by the study as associated with cytomegalovirus. A later analysis associated about 17,000 TCR beta sequences with specific HLA alleles at a false discovery rate of 0.05. In a later analysis, TCR association rates were found to vary across HLA loci, with the most associated TCRs seen for DRB1 alleles and the fewest for HLA-C alleles. Immune exposure information for the cohort was limited to CMV serostatus. Sequencing depth was assumed to be roughly uniform across donors in the presence/absence analyses, though that assumption may not hold. Most CMV-associated TCR beta chains appeared to be HLA-restricted in a later analysis, and the HLA associations seemed to be driven largely by CMV exposure. Linkage disequilibrium might explain the correlated functional status among segregating V segments, but an unknown experimental factor could not be excluded. A further reported finding was that TCR beta sequences accurately predicted the HLA-A and HLA-B alleles for most subjects in the first cohort. In an earlier analysis of some 500 of the donors, most TCR beta V segments appeared in productive rearrangements about 90% or about 30% of the time, broadly matching IMGT annotations. It was suggested by the authors that the approach could potentially be generalized to other disease states and immunological phenotypes. A later analysis found that HLA-associated TCR beta chains were more clonally expanded and had lower generation probabilities than equally common non-associated chains. About 17 rarely observed V segments, including chromosome 9 orphons, were excluded from the earlier analysis of approximately 500 of the donors because counts were too low. While some public TCRs were present in many individuals, most TCR sequences turned up only very rarely across donors. Because HLA typing was unavailable for some donors at each locus, only the typed subset was used in association tests. Three of the identified cytomegalovirus-associated TCR beta chains were confirmed in vitro to be specific for cytomegalovirus antigens. A cluster of highly shared sequence variants was judged likely to be a technical artifact of the sequencing pipeline. Strong co-occurrence of HLA alleles, especially DR and DQ, made assigning TCR associations to individual alleles difficult. The cohort was sequenced for TCR beta chains only, and without alpha or paired-chain data the features that could be detected were limited. According to a later analysis, parvovirus B19, influenza, CMV and Epstein-Barr virus appeared linked to several top co-occurrence clusters. A later genetic analysis associated a missense DCLRE1C variant with V-gene and J-gene trimming of TCR beta chains, and an independent cohort replicated the association.

CDR1 and CDR2 were assigned from the germline V gene (reference sequence) as LNHNV and YYDKDF. Measured from the cysteine to the phenylalanine, the CDR3 is 15 residues long. Only the CDR3 portion is preserved as DNA: 45 bases, with reading frame beginning at the first base. This receptor was identified in a woman between 35 and 50 years old in good health and CMV-seronegative. Material: PBMCs. The chain joins TRBV15 to TRBJ2-1; the central 13 bases match TRBD2. The sequenced DNA: TGTGCCACCAGCAGAAGAGCTCGACTAGCGGGAGGATATCTCTTC. Its protein reads: CATSRRARLAGGYLF.